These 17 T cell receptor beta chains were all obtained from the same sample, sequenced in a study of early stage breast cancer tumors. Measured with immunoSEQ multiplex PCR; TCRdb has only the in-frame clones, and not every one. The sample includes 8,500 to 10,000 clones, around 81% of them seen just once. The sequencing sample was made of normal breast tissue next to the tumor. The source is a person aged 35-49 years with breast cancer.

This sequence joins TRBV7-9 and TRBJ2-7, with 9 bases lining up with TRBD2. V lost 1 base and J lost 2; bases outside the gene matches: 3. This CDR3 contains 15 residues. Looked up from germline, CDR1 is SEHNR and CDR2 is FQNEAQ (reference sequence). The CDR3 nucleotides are TGTGCCAGCAGCTTAGTATTAGCGGGGGCCTACGAGCAGTACTTC. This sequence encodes CASSLVLAGAYEQYF.

The CDR3 loop is CASTTGFNSPLHF. In DNA form, the CDR3 reads TGCGCCAGCACGACAGGGTTTAATTCACCCCTCCACTTT. The chain combines TRBV5-1 with TRBJ1-6, with 7 bases aligning to TRBD1. With 6 bases clipped from V and 6 bases from J, the junction kept 3 bases outside the gene matches. The CDR3 extends over 13 amino acids. The germline gives CDR1 SGHRS, CDR2 YFSETQ. The full variable domain, with the rest looked up from reference TRBV5-1 and TRBJ1-6, is KAGVTQTPRYLIKTRGQQVTLSCSPISGHRSVSWYQQTPGQGLQFLFEYFSETQRNKGNFPGRFSGRQFSNSRSEMNVSTLELGDSALYLCASTTGFNSPLHFGNGTRLTVT.

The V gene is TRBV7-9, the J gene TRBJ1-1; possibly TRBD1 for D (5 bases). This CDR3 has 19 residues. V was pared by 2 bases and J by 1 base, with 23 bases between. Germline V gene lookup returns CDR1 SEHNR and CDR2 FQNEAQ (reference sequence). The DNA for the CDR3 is TGTGCCAGCAGCTTAACTGGCAGGGAATCGCGACTTAAGAACACTGAAGCTTTCTTT. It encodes CASSLTGRESRLKNTEAFF.

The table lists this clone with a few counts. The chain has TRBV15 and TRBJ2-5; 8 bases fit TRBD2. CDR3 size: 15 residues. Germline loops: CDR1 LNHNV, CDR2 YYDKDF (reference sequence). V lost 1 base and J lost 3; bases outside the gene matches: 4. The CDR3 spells CATSRAGGSEETQYF. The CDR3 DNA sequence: TGTGCCACCAGCAGAGCGGGAGGGTCGGAAGAGACCCAGTACTTC.

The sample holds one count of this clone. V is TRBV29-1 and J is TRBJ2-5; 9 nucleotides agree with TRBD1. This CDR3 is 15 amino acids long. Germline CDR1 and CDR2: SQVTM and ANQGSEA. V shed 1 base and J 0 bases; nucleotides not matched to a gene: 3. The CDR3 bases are TGCAGCGTTGAAGGGGGGACAGGGTACCAAGAGACCCAGTACTTC. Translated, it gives CSVEGGTGYQETQYF.

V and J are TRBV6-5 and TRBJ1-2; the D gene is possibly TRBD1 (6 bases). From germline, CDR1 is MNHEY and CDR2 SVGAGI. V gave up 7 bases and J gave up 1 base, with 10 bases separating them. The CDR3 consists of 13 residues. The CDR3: CASKQGRNYGYTF. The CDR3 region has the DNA TGTGCCAGCAAACAGGGACGTAACTATGGCTACACCTTC.

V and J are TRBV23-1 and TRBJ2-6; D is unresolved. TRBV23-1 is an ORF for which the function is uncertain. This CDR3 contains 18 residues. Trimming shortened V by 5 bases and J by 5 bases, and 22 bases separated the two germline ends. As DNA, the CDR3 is TGCGCCAGCAGTGAAGGCCGTACGCAACAAAGTCGGGCCAACGTCCTGACTTTC. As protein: CASSEGRTQQSRANVLTF.

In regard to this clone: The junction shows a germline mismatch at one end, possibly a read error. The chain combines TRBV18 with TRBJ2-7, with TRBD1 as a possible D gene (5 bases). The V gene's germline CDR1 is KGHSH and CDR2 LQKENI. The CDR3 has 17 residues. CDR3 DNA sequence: TGTGCCAGCTCACTCCGCAGGGTATACGAGCAGTGGGAACAAAGGGGCTTC. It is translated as CASSLRRVYEQWEQRGF.

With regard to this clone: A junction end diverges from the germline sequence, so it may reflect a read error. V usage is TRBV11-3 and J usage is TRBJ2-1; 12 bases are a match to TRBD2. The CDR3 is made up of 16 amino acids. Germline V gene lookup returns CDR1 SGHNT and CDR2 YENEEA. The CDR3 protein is CASSLGLAGVLGAAIF. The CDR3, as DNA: TGTGCCAGCAGCTTAGGACTAGCGGGAGTTCTTGGCGCGGCGATCTTC.

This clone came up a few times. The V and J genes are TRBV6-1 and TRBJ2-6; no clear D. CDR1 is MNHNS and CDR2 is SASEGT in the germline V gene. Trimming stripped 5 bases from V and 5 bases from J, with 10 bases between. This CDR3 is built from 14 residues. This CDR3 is CASSPSPRANVLTF. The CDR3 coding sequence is TGTGCCAGCAGTCCGTCTCCAAGGGCCAACGTCCTGACTTTC.

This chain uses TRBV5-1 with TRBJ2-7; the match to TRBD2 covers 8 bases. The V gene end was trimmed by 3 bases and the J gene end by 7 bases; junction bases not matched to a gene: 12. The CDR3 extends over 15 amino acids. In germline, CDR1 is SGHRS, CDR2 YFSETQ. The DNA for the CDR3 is TGCGCCAGCAGCTCCCGGGAGGGCCTCACGGAGGAGCAGTACTTC. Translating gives CASSSREGLTEEQYF.

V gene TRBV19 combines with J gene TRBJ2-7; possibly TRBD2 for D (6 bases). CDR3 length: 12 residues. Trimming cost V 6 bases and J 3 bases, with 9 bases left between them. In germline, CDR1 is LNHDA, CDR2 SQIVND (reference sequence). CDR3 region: CASREAGYEQYF. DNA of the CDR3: TGTGCCAGTAGGGAAGCGGGCTACGAGCAGTACTTC.

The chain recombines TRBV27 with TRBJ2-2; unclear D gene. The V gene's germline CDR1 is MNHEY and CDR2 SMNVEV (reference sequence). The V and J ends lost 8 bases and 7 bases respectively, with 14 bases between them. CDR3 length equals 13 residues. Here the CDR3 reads CASSRIPSGELFF. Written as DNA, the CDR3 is TGTGCCAGCTCCCGAATCCCCAGCGGGGAGCTGTTTTTT.

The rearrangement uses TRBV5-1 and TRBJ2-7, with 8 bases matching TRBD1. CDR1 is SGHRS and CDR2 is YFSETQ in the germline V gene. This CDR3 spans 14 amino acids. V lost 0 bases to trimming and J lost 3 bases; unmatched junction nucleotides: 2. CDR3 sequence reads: CASSLGTGIYEQYF. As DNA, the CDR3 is TGCGCCAGCAGCTTGGGGACAGGGATCTACGAGCAGTACTTC.

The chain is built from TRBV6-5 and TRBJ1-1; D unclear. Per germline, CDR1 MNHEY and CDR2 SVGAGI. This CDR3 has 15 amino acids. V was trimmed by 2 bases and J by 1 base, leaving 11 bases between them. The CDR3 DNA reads TGTGCCAGCAGTTACGACCCCTCTGGGAACACTGAAGCTTTCTTT. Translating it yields CASSYDPSGNTEAFF.

In DNA form, the CDR3 reads TGTGCCAGCAGTGTTGGATTTGTGAGGACTGAAGCTTTCTTT. Its translation: CASSVGFVRTEAFF. The chain has TRBV25-1 and TRBJ1-1; no definite D call. V lost 4 bases, J lost 5 bases, and 14 bases lay in between. The CDR3 length is 14 residues. Germline V lookup: CDR1 MGHDK, CDR2 SYGVNS. The variable domain in full, completed from reference TRBV25-1 and TRBJ1-1, reads EADIYQTPRYLVIGTGKKITLECSQTMGHDKMYWYQQDPGMELHLIHYSYGVNSTEKGDLSSESTVSRIRTEHFPLTLESARPSHTSQYLCASSVGFVRTEAFFGQGTRLTVV.

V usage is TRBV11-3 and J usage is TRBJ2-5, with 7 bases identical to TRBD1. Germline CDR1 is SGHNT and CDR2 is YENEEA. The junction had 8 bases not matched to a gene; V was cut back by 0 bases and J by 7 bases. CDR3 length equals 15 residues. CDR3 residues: CASSLDRQGLGTQYF. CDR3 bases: TGTGCCAGCAGCTTAGACCGACAGGGCCTTGGGACCCAGTACTTC. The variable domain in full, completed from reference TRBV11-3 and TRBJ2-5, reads EAGVVQSPRYKIIEKKQPVAFWCNPISGHNTLYWYLQNLGQGPELLIRYENEEAVDDSQLPKDRFSAERLKGVDSTLKIQPAELGDSAVYLCASSLDRQGLGTQYFGPGTRLLVL.